The T cell receptor (beta chain) described here comes from a study of T cells in Graves' hyperthyroidism and ophthalmopathy. V was pared by 0 bases and J by 1 base, with 5 bases between. This CDR3 has 14 amino acids. Germline V gene sequence: CDR1 SGHAT, CDR2 FQNNGV. With a duration under 2 months, the hyperthyroidism was newly diagnosed in patients aged 18 to 65. This clonotype appeared many times. Its specificity is unknown. Study-wide points: Ophthalmopathy was distinguished from stable hyperthyroidism by 13 V-J signatures. Ophthalmopathy onset followed model prediction by a median roughly six months.

Researchers amplified the TCR beta CDR3 regions from RNA transcripts. HTBI primers were used for first-round RT-PCR of the TCR CDR3. Each CDR3 protein is one row after TCRdb ran MiXCR on the multiplex PCR reads. The data hold a few hundred thousand distinct CDR3 sequences, with about 18% observed a single time. Material for sequencing was blood. The TCR originated in a woman aged 45-60 years with Graves' hyperthyroidism. This sequence joins TRBV11-2 and TRBJ2-3; unclear D gene. The CDR3 bases are TGTGCCAGCAGCTTAGACGACGGCACAGATACGCAGTATTTT. As protein: CASSLDDGTDTQYF.